This entry concerns a single T cell receptor beta chain. The data are from a study of blood T cell repertoires in COVID-19. About the research overall: Specimens from acute and convalescent COVID-19 originated in the United States, Italy and Spain.

Authors' data handling: Reference gene primers were amplified, and this amplification served to estimate nucleated cell counts. Libraries were prepared by immunoSEQ multiplex PCR; TCRdb keeps only in-frame clonotypes and omits some of them. V, J and clone size are those of that table, while D and trimming were read from the DNA. The data hold 350,000 to 400,000 clones, with roughly nine tenths observed a single time. Seattle enrolled patients during active infection and tracked them longitudinally. The origin of this receptor is a woman in her 30s with COVID-19, enrolled during active disease. Sequencing input: peripheral blood.

DNA of the CDR3: TGTGCCACCAGCAGAGATCCGGGGGGGGGCTTACAGACCCAGTACTTC. Amino acid sequence: CATSRDPGGGLQTQYF. V usage is TRBV15 and J usage is TRBJ2-5; 8 bases match TRBD2. This CDR3 comprises 16 residues. Germline CDR1 and CDR2: LNHNV and YYDKDF (reference sequence). Germline trimming cut 0 bases from V and 6 bases from J; bases unmatched to any gene: 9.